This T cell receptor beta chain was sequenced for a study of cytomegalovirus exposure and HLA in healthy donors. 13 Jbeta primers and 60 Vbeta primers were used for the PCR. The repertoire was sequenced with immunoSEQ multiplex PCR; TCRdb's copy has only in-frame clones and lacks some. This table has more than 150,000 clones, roughly 77% appearing once. Germline values: CDR1 SGDLS, CDR2 YYNGEE. J was trimmed by 4 bases and V by 4 bases; bases with no gene match: 15. CDR3 length equals 21 residues. The sequenced sample consisted of PBMCs. V is TRBV9 and J is TRBJ2-6; the match to TRBD2 covers 15 bases. The TCR comes from a woman aged 25-40 years in good health and CMV-seropositive. The CDR3 reads CASSFRPPGLAGGRGANVLTF. In DNA, the CDR3 is TGTGCCAGCAGCTTTCGCCCCCCGGGACTAGCGGGGGGTAGGGGGGCCAACGTCCTGACTTTC. Full variable domain (rest looked up from reference TRBV9 and TRBJ2-6): DSGVTQTPKHLITATGQRVTLRCSPRSGDLSVYWYQQSLDQGLQFLIQYYNGEERAKGNILERFSAQQFPDLHSELNLSSLELGDSALYFCASSFRPPGLAGGRGANVLTFGAGSRLTVL.